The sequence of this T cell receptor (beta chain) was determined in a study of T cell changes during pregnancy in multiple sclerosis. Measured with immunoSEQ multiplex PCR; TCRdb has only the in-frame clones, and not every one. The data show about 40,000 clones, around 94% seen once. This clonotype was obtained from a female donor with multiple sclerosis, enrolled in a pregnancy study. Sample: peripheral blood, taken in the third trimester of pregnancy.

The CDR3 DNA sequence: TGTGCCAGCAGCTTAGGACAGGGGCAGAAAGGCTATGGCTACACCTTC. Translation gives CASSLGQGQKGYGYTF. The J gene is TRBJ1-2, the V gene TRBV11-3; 8 positions match TRBD1. The CDR3 runs to 16 residues. Unmatched junction bases numbered 8, after V lost 1 base and J lost 4 bases. CDR1 and CDR2 from the germline V gene are SGHNT and YENEEA.